This TCR beta chain was captured by sequencing in a study of beta chain features in type 1 diabetes. For the study at large: Cell yields, gender and age were similar in healthy donors and patients.

Every sorted population was more than 98% pure. This CDR3 is built from 19 residues. Per the germline V gene, CDR1 is SGHAT and CDR2 is FQNNGV. Germline trimming cut 5 bases from V and 0 bases from J; bases unmatched to any gene: 16. Since all of the isolated RNA was reverse transcribed, expressed TCRB transcripts were what got sequenced. Profiled with immunoSEQ multiplex PCR; TCRdb holds only in-frame clones, not every one. This sample has about 250,000 clones, with 13% to 15% found just once. J is TRBJ1-5 and V is TRBV11-2, with 7 nucleotides matching TRBD1. This TCR came from a woman aged 40 to 49 in good health. The source material was naive CD4+ T cells from blood. CDR3: CASSPIIGRGFYSNQPQHF. The CDR3 DNA sequence: TGTGCCAGCAGCCCTATCATTGGCAGGGGGTTCTATAGCAATCAGCCCCAGCATTTT.